Below, 19 T cell receptor beta chains from the same sample are listed, as sequenced in a study of blood T cell repertoires in COVID-19. Profiling relied on immunoSEQ multiplex PCR, and the TCRdb table lists in-frame clones only, not all of them. The sample has roughly 70,000 clones, under 85% seen once; the top ten hold more than 13%. Sequenced sample: peripheral blood. Receptor source: a man in his sixties with COVID-19, enrolled during active disease.

This clone was counted at least ten times. The V and J genes are TRBV19 and TRBJ2-6; no clear D. The germline V gene encodes CDR1 LNHDA and CDR2 SQIVND (reference sequence). V lost 10 bases, J lost 0 bases, and 7 bases lay in between. The CDR3 is 13 amino acids. The CDR3, as DNA: TGTGCCACATCCCACTCTGGGGCCAACGTCCTGACTTTC. Translating gives CATSHSGANVLTF. Complete variable domain (other parts from reference TRBV19 and TRBJ2-6): DGGITQSPKYLFRKEGQNVTLSCEQNLNHDAMYWYRQDPGQGLRLIYYSQIVNDFQKGDIAEGYSVSREKKESFPLTVTSAQKNPTAFYLCATSHSGANVLTFGAGSRLTVL.

This clone was picked up a small number of times. The DNA of the CDR3 is TGTGCCAGCAGTTTCACAGGGTGGACTGAAGCTTTCTTT. This translates into CASSFTGWTEAFF. The V gene is TRBV12-3 or TRBV12-4, the J gene TRBJ1-1; D is possibly TRBD1 (6 bases). Trimming pared 3 bases from V and 5 bases from J, leaving 10 bases between. This CDR3 comprises 13 residues.

The rearrangement joins TRBV6-5 to TRBJ2-1, with 10 positions matching TRBD2. CDR1 and CDR2 from the germline V gene are MNHEY and SVGAGI. The CDR3 loop spans 15 amino acids. V lost 7 bases, J lost 9 bases, and 12 bases stayed unmatched. This CDR3 reads CASTIALAGVGEQFF. The CDR3 DNA follows: TGTGCCAGCACAATAGCCCTAGCGGGAGTTGGTGAGCAGTTCTTC.

As concerns this clone: Other nucleotide sequences from this sample produce the same CDR3. This chain links TRBV5-1 with TRBJ1-4; the D is unclear. With 2 bases removed from V and 0 bases from J, the gap between germline ends came to 5 bases. The length of the CDR3 is 14 residues. In germline, CDR1 is SGHRS, CDR2 YFSETQ. The CDR3 here is CASSFGATNEKLFF. The CDR3 DNA follows: TGCGCCAGCAGCTTCGGGGCAACTAATGAAAAACTGTTTTTT.

This rearrangement joins TRBV5-1 to TRBJ2-5; TRBD2 aligns across 7 bases. V shed 0 bases and J 2 bases; nucleotides not matched to a gene: 4. Germline V gene data show CDR1 as SGHRS and CDR2 as YFSETQ. CDR3 length: 15 residues. The chain's CDR3 is CASSLAQGGQETQYF. The CDR3 region has the DNA TGCGCCAGCAGCTTGGCCCAGGGAGGGCAAGAGACCCAGTACTTC.

The rearrangement uses TRBV4-1 and TRBJ1-4; D unresolved. Trimming took off 4 bases at V and 1 base at J, with 10 bases between the two ends. Germline loops: CDR1 MGHRA, CDR2 YSYEKL. The CDR3 length is 15 residues. Here the CDR3 reads CASSRGVVTNEKLFF. DNA of the CDR3: TGCGCCAGCAGCCGCGGGGTGGTAACTAATGAAAAACTGTTTTTT.

The chain joins TRBV11-2 to TRBJ1-1; 9 bases are shared with TRBD1. CDR1 and CDR2 (germline): SGHAT, FQNNGV. V was pared by 5 bases and J by 3 bases, with 7 bases of the junction left unmatched. CDR3 length: 15 amino acids. CDR3 sequence reads: CASSQSRDRDTEAFF. The CDR3 DNA follows: TGTGCCAGCAGCCAAAGCCGGGACAGGGACACTGAAGCTTTCTTT.

This CDR3 reads CASSATGAADTQYF. CDR3 DNA sequence: TGTGCCAGCAGCGCCACAGGGGCTGCAGATACGCAGTATTTT. The chain employs TRBV9 and TRBJ2-3, with 7 positions matching TRBD1. Trimming cost V 3 bases and J 4 bases; bases outside gene matches: 5. This CDR3 region has 14 residues. The germline V gene has CDR1 SGDLS and CDR2 YYNGEE.

As DNA, the CDR3 is TGTGCCAGCAGCTGGGGTCGGACAGCCCATGGCTACACCTTC. Translated, it gives CASSWGRTAHGYTF. This rearrangement joins TRBV5-6 to TRBJ1-2; tentative D call: TRBD1 (6 bases). Trimming took 3 bases from V and 6 from J, leaving 15 bases between them. Germline V CDR1 and CDR2: SGHDT, YYEEEE. This CDR3 has 14 amino acids.

This chain uses TRBV28 with TRBJ1-1; D might be TRBD1 (5 bases). Germline V lookup: CDR1 MDHEN, CDR2 SYDVKM. There are 14 residues in the CDR3. V shed 5 bases and J shed 5 bases, with 15 bases lying between them. The CDR3 DNA reads as TGTGCCAGCAGTACTGCGGGGGGAGAGACTGAAGCTTTCTTT. It yields the protein CASSTAGGETEAFF.

J is TRBJ2-7 and V is TRBV18; TRBD2 aligns across 8 bases. The CDR3 totals 15 residues. CDR1 KGHSH and CDR2 LQKENI come from the germline V gene. The junction had 3 bases not matched to a gene; V was cut back by 2 bases and J by 0 bases. The CDR3, as DNA: TGTGCCAGCTCACCATCCCGGGGGGGCTCCTACGAGCAGTACTTC. Protein: CASSPSRGGSYEQYF.

The chain is built from TRBV6-5 and TRBJ2-1; 11 bases line up with TRBD2. Germline V gene data show CDR1 as MNHEY and CDR2 as SVGAGI. This CDR3 region has 15 residues. V gave up 7 bases and J gave up 6 bases; unmatched junction bases: 8. The CDR3 DNA reads TGTGCCAGCACTTATAGCGGGGGGGTAGGCAATGAGCAGTTCTTC. Translation gives CASTYSGGVGNEQFF.

V and J are TRBV5-1 and TRBJ2-7, with TRBD2 matching 10 bases. V lost 0 bases and J lost 7; bases outside the gene matches: 10. The CDR3 contains 16 residues. CDR1 SGHRS and CDR2 YFSETQ come from the germline V gene. The CDR3: CASSLGIAGGHGEQYF. CDR3 in DNA: TGCGCCAGCAGCTTGGGTATAGCGGGAGGCCATGGAGAGCAGTACTTC.

This clone was recorded only once. J is TRBJ2-7 and V is TRBV2; weak D call: TRBD2 (8 bases). The CDR3 length is 15 residues. Germline V gene lookup returns CDR1 SNHLY and CDR2 FYNNEI. V gave up 8 bases and J gave up 2 bases, with 19 bases separating them. The CDR3 DNA follows: TGTGCCAGCTCGGGGGGGCAGGGGGGAACCTACGAGCAGTACTTC. Protein sequence: CASSGGQGGTYEQYF.

The V and J genes are TRBV4-1 and TRBJ2-5; 7 bases agree with TRBD2. Germline CDR1 MGHRA, CDR2 YSYEKL. The CDR3 has 15 residues. With 1 base clipped from V and 4 bases from J, the junction kept 6 bases outside the gene matches. CDR3 DNA: TGCGCCAGCAGCCAAGGGACGGGAGGTCGAGAGACCCAGTACTTC. Translated: CASSQGTGGRETQYF.

This rearrangement joins TRBV5-1 to TRBJ1-4; D is unresolved. Trimming shortened V by 1 base and J by 0 bases, and 7 bases separated the two germline ends. In germline, CDR1 is SGHRS, CDR2 YFSETQ. This CDR3 comprises 15 residues. CDR3 coding DNA: TGCGCCAGCAGCTTGACGAGCGCAACTAATGAAAAACTGTTTTTT. It translates to CASSLTSATNEKLFF.

This clone was counted a single time. The chain joins TRBV6-6 to TRBJ1-3; maybe TRBD1 (6 bases). The germline V and J ends were trimmed by 5 bases and 4 bases, with 21 bases remaining between them. The germline V gene has CDR1 MNHNY and CDR2 SVGAGI (reference sequence). The CDR3 spans 17 residues. The chain's CDR3 is CASSRPGTPRSGNTIYF. The DNA for the CDR3 is TGTGCCAGCAGTCGACCTGGGACACCCAGATCCGGAAACACCATATATTTT.

The CDR3 here is CASSLDRDRVGYTF. In DNA, the CDR3 is TGTGCCAGCAGCCTGGACCGGGACAGGGTCGGCTACACCTTC. The rearrangement joins TRBV6-5 to TRBJ1-2; 9 bases are a match to TRBD1. V lost 6 bases, J lost 8 bases, and 10 bases stayed unmatched. Germline V gene sequence: CDR1 MNHEY, CDR2 SVGAGI. The CDR3 spans 14 residues.

V and J are TRBV27 and TRBJ2-7, with 12 positions matching TRBD2. Germline trimming cut 5 bases from V and 4 bases from J; bases unmatched to any gene: 6. CDR1 is MNHEY and CDR2 is SMNVEV in the germline V gene (reference sequence). This CDR3 is built from 15 residues. DNA of the CDR3: TGTGCCAGCAGTCCCCGGACTAGCGGGAATTACGAGCAGTACTTC. It is translated as CASSPRTSGNYEQYF.